These T cell receptor beta chains were read from a single sample in a study of T cell changes during pregnancy in multiple sclerosis. The method was immunoSEQ multiplex PCR; TCRdb's version includes in-frame clones alone and lacks a portion of them. There are 45,000 to 55,000 clones in the sample; almost 95% occur only once, and 0.99% lies in the top ten. Here the sequenced sample was peripheral blood, taken after pregnancy. The receptors come from a female donor with multiple sclerosis, enrolled in a pregnancy study. Both conserved end residues are part of each CDR3.

V gene | CDR3 protein
TRBV9 | CASSVANLGGTDTQYF
TRBV5-1 | CASSLDGVRRREQYF
TRBV10-3 | CAISVNRDGYTF
TRBV30 | CAWSLGGKAEAFF
TRBV18 | CATSGGLNTEAFF
TRBV6-5 | CASSYEGWGEKQFF
TRBV19 | CASKEPGQESSPLHF
TRBV19 | CASSIGGAGRQPQHF
TRBV9 | CASSVDHSNQPQHF
TRBV5-1 | CASSPASGTSGGPNEQFF
TRBV19 | CASSIGTGLHYGYTF
TRBV5-1 | CASSSGAPNTEAFF
TRBV7-3 | CASSSKPQVNEQFF
TRBV6-5 | CASRTAGGLYEQYF
TRBV6-4 | CASTLVAGVNTGELFF
TRBV7-2 | CASSFETGAYEQYF
TRBV2 | CASSERVGNTEAFF
TRBV6-6 | CASSQTGSAYGYTF
TRBV7-2 | CASSRQPPTLPETQYF
TRBV5-1 | CASSFDRGATEAFF